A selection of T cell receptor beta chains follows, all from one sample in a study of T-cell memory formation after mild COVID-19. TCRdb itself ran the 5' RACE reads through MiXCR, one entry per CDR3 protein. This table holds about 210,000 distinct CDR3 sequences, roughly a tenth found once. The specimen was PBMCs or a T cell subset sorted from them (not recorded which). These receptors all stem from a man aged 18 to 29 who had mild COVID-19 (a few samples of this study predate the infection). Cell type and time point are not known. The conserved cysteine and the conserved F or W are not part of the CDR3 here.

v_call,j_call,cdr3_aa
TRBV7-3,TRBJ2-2,ASTAGQGWAGELF
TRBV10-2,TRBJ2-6,ASSDTGTGVSRGANVLT
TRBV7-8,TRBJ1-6,ASSSPEASSYNSPLH
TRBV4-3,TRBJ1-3,ASSQEFSGAGNTIY
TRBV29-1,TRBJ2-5,SVAREGLAGRETQY
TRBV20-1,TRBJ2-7,SARGQAYEQY
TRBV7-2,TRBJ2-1,ASSPYRDRALGSV
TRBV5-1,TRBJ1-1,ASSLDLVAATEAF
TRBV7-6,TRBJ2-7,ASSLDGSAYYEQY
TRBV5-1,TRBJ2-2,ASSLSGQTTGELF
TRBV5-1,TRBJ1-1,ASSLLGGEVNTEAF
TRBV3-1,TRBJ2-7,ASSQEGTGGEQY
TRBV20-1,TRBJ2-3,SASGGLITDTQY
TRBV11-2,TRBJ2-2,ASSLMGALGELF
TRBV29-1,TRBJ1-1,SVEAYREDREAF
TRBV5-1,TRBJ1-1,ASSLVTGGGTEAF
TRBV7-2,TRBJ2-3,ASSTGSVSTDTQY
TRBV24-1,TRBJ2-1,ATGLYNEQF
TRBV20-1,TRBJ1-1,SAGVSEAF
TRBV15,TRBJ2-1,ATSRDSGTLSGNEQF
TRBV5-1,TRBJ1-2,ATRRTGENYGYT
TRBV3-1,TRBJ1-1,ASSRQGPTEAF
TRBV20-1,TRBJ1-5,SAGAGQGAREPQH